This passage covers 32 T cell receptor beta chains from one sample sequenced in a study of shared clonotypes between healthy human individuals. The data were produced by immunoSEQ multiplex PCR, yet TCRdb's version contains in-frame clones alone and is incomplete. The repertoire holds 600,000 to 750,000 clones, with 80% to 95% as singletons. Sequencing used memory CD8+ T cells from PBMCs. Documented subset: CD45RO+ cells pooled with CCR7-negative TemRA cells. The origin of the receptors is a man younger than 35 in good health. Some clones in this sample may be carry-over from other donors' samples.

V and J are TRBV30 and TRBJ2-6; no clear D. This CDR3 region has 16 residues. CDR1 GTSNPN and CDR2 SVGIG come from the germline V gene (reference sequence). The ends were cut back, 3 bases at V and 0 bases at J, with 12 bases in the middle. DNA of the CDR3: TGTGCCTGGAGAGGGTACTCCCTCTCTGGGGCCAACGTCCTGACTTTC. Translated, it gives CAWRGYSLSGANVLTF.

The sample holds one count of this clone. This sequence joins TRBV29-1 and TRBJ1-2, with D uncertain. Deletions cut 4 bases from V and 4 bases from J, with 10 bases between. CDR1 and CDR2 from the germline V gene are SQVTM and ANQGSEA. The CDR3 has 12 amino acids. CDR3 protein: CSVAAEAYGYTF. Written as DNA, the CDR3 is TGCAGCGTTGCGGCAGAAGCCTATGGCTACACCTTC.

This chain links TRBV25-1 with TRBJ1-4, with 7 nucleotides matching TRBD1. The CDR3 has 18 amino acids. Germline CDR1 reads MGHDK; CDR2 reads SYGVNS. After removal of 4 bases from V and 0 bases from J, the junction contained 11 bases not matched to a gene. CDR3 region: CASSGYPGGFATNEKLFF. The CDR3 DNA sequence: TGTGCCAGCAGTGGCTATCCAGGGGGATTCGCAACTAATGAAAAACTGTTTTTT.

This sequence joins TRBV5-5 and TRBJ2-3; weak D call: TRBD1 (6 bases). The CDR3 length is 16 residues. CDR1 and CDR2 (germline): SGHKS, YYEKEE (reference sequence). The V and J ends lost 2 bases and 0 bases respectively, with 13 bases between them. The CDR3, as DNA: TGTGCCAGCAGCTTAGGACAGCGCTCTAGCACAGATACGCAGTATTTT. Protein: CASSLGQRSSTDTQYF.

The rearrangement links TRBV7-9 to TRBJ2-7; TRBD1 agrees at 11 bases. Germline V gene sequence: CDR1 SEHNR, CDR2 FQNEAQ (reference sequence). CDR3 size: 15 residues. V was clipped by 5 bases and J by 3 bases; unmatched bases: 6. CDR3 DNA sequence: TGTGCCAGCAGCCCAGCCGGGACAGGGGGCTACGAGCAGTACTTC. Translating gives CASSPAGTGGYEQYF.

The rearrangement joins TRBV7-9 to TRBJ2-3; D is possibly TRBD2 (7 bases). This CDR3 comprises 17 residues. The V gene lost 5 bases and the J gene lost 0 bases, with 18 bases spanning the gap. CDR1 and CDR2 from the germline V gene are SEHNR and FQNEAQ (reference sequence). The CDR3 protein is CASSRALRGASTDTQYF. CDR3 DNA sequence: TGTGCCAGCAGCCGGGCCCTTCGGGGGGCTAGCACAGATACGCAGTATTTT.

V and J are TRBV5-6 and TRBJ1-5; 8 bases line up with TRBD1. Germline-derived CDR1 and CDR2 are SGHDT and YYEEEE. V shed 3 bases, J shed 2 bases, and the junction held 4 bases outside the gene matches. This CDR3 has 15 residues. The CDR3 loop is CASSYGTGRNQPQHF. CDR3 in DNA: TGTGCCAGCAGCTACGGGACAGGACGCAATCAGCCCCAGCATTTT.

This chain connects TRBV9 to TRBJ2-4, with D unresolved. Per the germline V gene, CDR1 is SGDLS and CDR2 is YYNGEE. V dropped 0 bases and J dropped 0 bases, with 7 bases sitting between them. The CDR3 runs 15 residues. For the CDR3, the DNA is TGTGCCAGCAGCGTAGTACGGGTAGCCAAAAACATTCAGTACTTC. It is translated as CASSVVRVAKNIQYF.

The gene calls are TRBV27 and TRBJ2-3, with 8 bases that match TRBD2. J lost 9 bases, V lost 3 bases, and 17 bases had no gene match. Germline V gene data show CDR1 as MNHEY and CDR2 as SMNVEV (reference sequence). The CDR3 consists of 17 residues. The CDR3 nucleotides are TGTGCCAGCAGTTTCCTCCCGGCTAGCGGGTTCTTAGGGACGCAGTATTTT. Translation gives CASSFLPASGFLGTQYF.

The V call is TRBV30, the J call TRBJ2-7; no reliable D call. CDR1 is GTSNPN, CDR2 SVGIG, per germline (reference sequence). This CDR3 comprises 12 residues. Between the trimmed V and J ends, which lost 3 bases and 3 bases, there was a span of 9 bases. The CDR3: CAWSLMNYEQYF. CDR3 nucleotide sequence: TGTGCCTGGAGCCTAATGAACTACGAGCAGTACTTC.

The chain recombines TRBV29-1 with TRBJ2-3, with 7 positions matching TRBD2. Germline CDR1 is SQVTM and CDR2 is ANQGSEA. J gave up 4 bases and V 6 bases, and 10 bases lay outside the gene matches. The CDR3 is 14 amino acids. CDR3 sequence reads: CSVASGVAADTQYF. In DNA form, the CDR3 reads TGCAGCGTGGCTAGCGGCGTCGCTGCAGATACGCAGTATTTT.

The chain is built from TRBV29-1 and TRBJ1-1, with D possibly TRBD1 on 5 matching bases. The CDR3 runs 15 residues. Germline CDR1 is SQVTM and CDR2 is ANQGSEA. V was trimmed by 8 bases and J by 3 bases, leaving 22 bases between them. The CDR3 is CSTGRLGGRYTEAFF. DNA of the CDR3: TGCAGCACTGGTCGGTTGGGGGGTCGGTACACTGAAGCTTTCTTT.

V usage is TRBV28 and J usage is TRBJ1-4; 8 nucleotides line up with TRBD1. Germline-derived CDR1 and CDR2 are MDHEN and SYDVKM. The CDR3 is made up of 16 amino acids. The J segment lost 5 bases and the V segment lost 4 bases, leaving 9 bases of the junction unmatched. The CDR3 sequence is CASSSPSRDRNEKLFF. CDR3 coding DNA: TGTGCCAGCAGTTCCCCGTCTCGGGACAGGAATGAAAAACTGTTTTTT. The full variable domain, completed using reference TRBV28 and TRBJ1-4, is DVKVTQSSRYLVKRTGEKVFLECVQDMDHENMFWYRQDPGLGLRLIYFSYDVKMKEKGDIPEGYSVSREKKERFSLILESASTNQTSMYLCASSSPSRDRNEKLFFGSGTQLSVL.

The chain is built from TRBV30 and TRBJ2-3, with D uncertain. Looked up from germline, CDR1 is GTSNPN and CDR2 is SVGIG (reference sequence). Trimming removed 1 base from V and 3 bases from J, with 2 bases in between. CDR3 length equals 11 residues. The CDR3 DNA is TGTGCCTGGAGTGAGACAGATACGCAGTATTTT. Translated: CAWSETDTQYF. Supplemented by reference TRBV30 and TRBJ2-3, the full variable domain reads SQTIHQWPATLVQPVGSPLSLECTVEGTSNPNLYWYRQAAGRGLQLLFYSVGIGQISSEVPQNLSASRPQDRQFILSSKKLLLSDSGFYLCAWSETDTQYFGPGTRLTVL.

The CDR3 spells CASSTGGGQGTLGTEAFF. The CDR3 DNA follows: TGTGCCAGTAGTACTGGGGGGGGACAGGGGACTTTGGGCACTGAAGCTTTCTTT. V gene TRBV19 combines with J gene TRBJ1-1, with 10 positions matching TRBD1. Germline loops: CDR1 LNHDA, CDR2 SQIVND (reference sequence). This CDR3 comprises 18 residues. J lost 4 bases, V lost 4 bases, and 15 bases had no gene match. The whole variable domain, remainder taken from reference TRBV19 and TRBJ1-1, is DGGITQSPKYLFRKEGQNVTLSCEQNLNHDAMYWYRQDPGQGLRLIYYSQIVNDFQKGDIAEGYSVSREKKESFPLTVTSAQKNPTAFYLCASSTGGGQGTLGTEAFFGQGTRLTVV.

The rearrangement uses TRBV15 and TRBJ1-2; TRBD1 might be the D (6 bases). CDR1 and CDR2 (germline): LNHNV, YYDKDF (reference sequence). Trimming took off 1 base at V and 8 bases at J, with 17 bases between the two ends. The CDR3 runs to 15 residues. The CDR3 nucleotides read TGTGCCACCAGCAGAGGAACAGGGTCGATGGTCGGCTACACCTTC. Amino acids: CATSRGTGSMVGYTF.

The chain joins TRBV18 to TRBJ2-6; D call uncertain. V lost 2 bases to trimming and J lost 0 bases, with 8 bases between them. CDR1 KGHSH and CDR2 LQKENI come from the germline V gene. The CDR3 consists of 16 residues. CDR3 nucleotide sequence: TGTGCCAGCTCACCAGCAGGTTACTCTGGGGCCAACGTCCTGACTTTC. The encoded protein is CASSPAGYSGANVLTF.

This chain connects TRBV10-2 to TRBJ2-4, with 10 bases aligning to TRBD1. Unmatched junction bases numbered 16, after V lost 0 bases and J lost 14 bases. This CDR3 is 17 amino acids long. From germline, CDR1 is WSHSY and CDR2 SAAADI. Written as DNA, the CDR3 is TGCGCCAGCAGTGAGTCGTTCTTGGGGACAGGGGCCTTGGAGAAGTACTTC. Translation gives CASSESFLGTGALEKYF.

The chain has TRBV6-1 and TRBJ2-6, with TRBD1 identical over 11 bases. This CDR3 has 20 residues. V shed 4 bases, J shed 1 base, and the junction held 12 bases outside the gene matches. Germline CDR1 and CDR2: MNHNS and SASEGT. The CDR3 DNA is TGTGCCAGCAGTGTGAGATGGACAGGGGGCGATACATCTGGGGCCAACGTCCTGACTTTC. Residues: CASSVRWTGGDTSGANVLTF.

The rearrangement uses TRBV2 and TRBJ2-1; possibly TRBD2 for D (6 bases). This CDR3 has 13 amino acids. From germline, CDR1 is SNHLY and CDR2 FYNNEI. The ends were cut back, 8 bases at V and 0 bases at J, with 8 bases in the middle. CDR3 amino acids: CASQDYSYNEQFF. CDR3 nucleotide sequence: TGTGCCAGCCAGGACTACTCCTACAATGAGCAGTTCTTC.

The rearrangement joins TRBV9 to TRBJ1-2, with D tentatively TRBD1 (6 bases). This CDR3 has 18 residues. In germline, CDR1 is SGDLS, CDR2 YYNGEE. Trimming cost V 3 bases and J 0 bases, with 21 bases left between them. The CDR3 DNA reads TGTGCCAGCAGCGCGACAATCCGGGACAAGAATTCTAACTATGGCTACACCTTC. Amino acids: CASSATIRDKNSNYGYTF.

The chain couples TRBV19 to TRBJ1-1; D remains unclear. Trimming cost V 2 bases and J 5 bases, with 15 bases left between them. CDR1 and CDR2 from the germline V gene are LNHDA and SQIVND (reference sequence). The CDR3 is 15 residues long. The CDR3 DNA is TGTGCCAGTAGTATACAACGCGGGCGCTTGACTGAAGCTTTCTTT. Protein product: CASSIQRGRLTEAFF.

V usage is TRBV4-3 and J usage is TRBJ2-5; TRBD1 or TRBD2 may be the D gene (5 bases each). CDR1 and CDR2 from the germline V gene are LGHNA and YSLEER. The CDR3 length is 15 residues. The V gene lost 1 base and the J gene lost 4 bases, with 13 bases spanning the gap. The CDR3 sequence: CASSQVPGAGETQYF. Written as DNA, the CDR3 is TGCGCCAGCAGCCAAGTTCCCGGGGCGGGAGAGACCCAGTACTTC.

This clone was seen once. The V gene is TRBV27, the J gene TRBJ2-2; 9 bases align to TRBD2. The CDR3 covers 16 residues. The germline V gene encodes CDR1 MNHEY and CDR2 SMNVEV (reference sequence). Trimming at V came to 2 bases and at J to 6 bases, leaving 7 bases not matched to a gene. In DNA, the CDR3 is TGTGCCAGCAGTTTACTGGCGGGAGGGATGCCCGGGGAGCTGTTTTTT. Translation gives CASSLLAGGMPGELFF.

The genes are TRBV27 and TRBJ2-5, with 12 bases fitting TRBD2. The DNA end favors TRBJ2-7, so the J call may be wrong. This CDR3 contains 13 residues. CDR1 is MNHEY and CDR2 is SMNVEV in the germline V gene (reference sequence). CDR3 region: CASRLAGGYEQYF. The CDR3 bases are TGTGCCAGCAGACTAGCGGGAGGTTACGAGCAGTACTTC.

The chain has TRBV18 and TRBJ1-4; the D gene is possibly TRBD1 (6 bases). This CDR3 is built from 13 residues. The V end lost 6 bases, the J end lost 8 bases, and 13 bases lay between the germline ends. CDR1 KGHSH and CDR2 LQKENI come from the germline V gene. In DNA, the CDR3 is TGTGCCAGCTCTCAGGGACACAAAGAAAAACTGTTTTTT. Translating gives CASSQGHKEKLFF.

This chain connects TRBV6-1 to TRBJ2-7; D may match TRBD1 or TRBD2 (6 bases each). The CDR3 loop spans 15 amino acids. The V end was cut by 1 base, the J end by 4 bases, with 14 bases between. Germline loops: CDR1 MNHNS, CDR2 SASEGT. CDR3 protein: CASSEGGAAQYEQYF. The CDR3 bases are TGTGCCAGCAGTGAAGGGGGGGCCGCACAGTACGAGCAGTACTTC.

The rearrangement joins TRBV7-3 to TRBJ2-5; D is uncertain. Trimming took 4 bases from V and 1 from J, leaving 10 bases between them. CDR1 SGHTA and CDR2 FQGTGA come from the germline V gene. The CDR3 is 14 amino acids. CDR3 sequence (DNA): TGTGCCAGCAGCTCGGTCGGCAGCCAAGAGACCCAGTACTTC. The encoded protein is CASSSVGSQETQYF.

This clone was observed a few times. The chain has TRBV19 and TRBJ1-1; 8 bases fit TRBD1. This CDR3 is 12 amino acids long. Looked up from germline, CDR1 is LNHDA and CDR2 is SQIVND (reference sequence). Trimming at V came to 6 bases and at J to 4 bases, leaving 1 base not matched to a gene. CDR3 sequence reads: CASRTGGTEAFF. The CDR3 DNA sequence: TGTGCCAGTAGAACAGGGGGCACTGAAGCTTTCTTT.

This sequence joins TRBV15 and TRBJ2-7; the D call may be TRBD1 or TRBD2 (6 bases each). The ends were cut back, 11 bases at V and 3 bases at J, with 20 bases in the middle. This CDR3 region has 14 residues. Looked up from germline, CDR1 is LNHNV and CDR2 is YYDKDF (reference sequence). DNA of the CDR3: TGTGCCGCGAAGACAGGAGGGGAGAACTACGAGCAGTACTTC. This sequence encodes CAAKTGGENYEQYF.

This clone has only one observation. This chain joins TRBV4-1 and TRBJ2-1; D gene unclear. The V gene lost 0 bases and the J gene lost 1 base, with 13 bases spanning the gap. Germline loops: CDR1 MGHRA, CDR2 YSYEKL. The CDR3 loop spans 17 amino acids. The CDR3 DNA follows: TGCGCCAGCAGCCAAGAGGCGACCGGGTGGTCCTACAATGAGCAGTTCTTC. Amino acid sequence: CASSQEATGWSYNEQFF.

This sequence joins TRBV19 and TRBJ1-2; D might be TRBD1 (6 bases). This CDR3 comprises 15 residues. Trimming removed 5 bases from V and 1 base from J, with 14 bases in between. Germline lookup yields CDR1 LNHDA and CDR2 SQIVND (reference sequence). In DNA form, the CDR3 reads TGTGCCAGTAGTTTAAGGCAGGGGCATAACTATGGCTACACCTTC. It translates to CASSLRQGHNYGYTF.